In this sample, the clone carrying this TCR beta chain turned up a few times. What it binds is not known. This sample was included in a study of blood T cells in healthy people across ages. Combining a sample-barcoded 5' primer with a J-beta primer mix, a second PCR ran for about 7 to 12 cycles. Each of the samples gave a minimum of 3 million paired-end reads that contained CDR3. Using its own MiXCR run on the 5' RACE reads, TCRdb lists one record per CDR3 protein. The table records fewer than 2,000,000 distinct CDR3 sequences, roughly 43% of them present only once. Overall study results and limits: Higher diversity and more naive CD4+ cells were features of long-lived donors, compared to aged donors.

The specimen was blood. This TCR was sampled from a human donor in good health.

The CDR3 loop is CASSQSRWDGYTF. In DNA form, the CDR3 reads TGTGCCAGCAGCCAGTCGCGATGGGATGGCTACACCTTC. This rearrangement joins TRBV14 to TRBJ1-2; the D is unclear. V was cut by 3 bases and J by 6 bases, with 11 bases left in between. CDR3 length: 13 amino acids. Germline loops: CDR1 SGHDN, CDR2 FVKESK.